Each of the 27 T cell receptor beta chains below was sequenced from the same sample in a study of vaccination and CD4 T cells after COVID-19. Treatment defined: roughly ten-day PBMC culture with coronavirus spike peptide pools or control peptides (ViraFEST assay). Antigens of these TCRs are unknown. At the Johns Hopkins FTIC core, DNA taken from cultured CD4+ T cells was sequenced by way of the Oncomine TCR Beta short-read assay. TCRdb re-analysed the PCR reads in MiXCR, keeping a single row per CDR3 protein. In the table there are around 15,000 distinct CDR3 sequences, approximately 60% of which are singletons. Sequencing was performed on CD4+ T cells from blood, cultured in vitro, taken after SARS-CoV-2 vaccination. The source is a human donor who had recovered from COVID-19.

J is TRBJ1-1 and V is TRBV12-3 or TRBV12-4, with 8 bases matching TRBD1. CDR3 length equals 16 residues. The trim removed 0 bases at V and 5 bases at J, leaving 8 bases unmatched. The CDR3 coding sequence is TGTGCCAGCAGTTTAGCGGTCAACAGGGGGTTAACTGAAGCTTTCTTT. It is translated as CASSLAVNRGLTEAFF.

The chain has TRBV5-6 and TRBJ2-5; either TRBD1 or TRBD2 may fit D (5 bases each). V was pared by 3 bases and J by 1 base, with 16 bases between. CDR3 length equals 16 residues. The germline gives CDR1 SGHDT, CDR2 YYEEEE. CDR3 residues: CASSSQFRDAQETQYF. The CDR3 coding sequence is TGTGCCAGCAGCTCCCAATTCCGGGACGCCCAAGAGACCCAGTACTTC.

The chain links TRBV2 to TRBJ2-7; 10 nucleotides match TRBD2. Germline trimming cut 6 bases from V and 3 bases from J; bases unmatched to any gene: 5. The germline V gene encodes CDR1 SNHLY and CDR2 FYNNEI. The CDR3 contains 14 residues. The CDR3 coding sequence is TGTGCCAGCAGCCGGACTAGCGGAAACTACGAGCAGTACTTC. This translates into CASSRTSGNYEQYF.

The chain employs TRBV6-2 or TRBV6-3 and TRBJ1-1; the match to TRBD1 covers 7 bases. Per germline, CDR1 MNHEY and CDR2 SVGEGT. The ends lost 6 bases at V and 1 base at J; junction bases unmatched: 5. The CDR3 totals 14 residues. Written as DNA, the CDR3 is TGTGCCAGCAGGCGGGACAGTCAGAACACTGAAGCTTTCTTT. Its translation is CASRRDSQNTEAFF.

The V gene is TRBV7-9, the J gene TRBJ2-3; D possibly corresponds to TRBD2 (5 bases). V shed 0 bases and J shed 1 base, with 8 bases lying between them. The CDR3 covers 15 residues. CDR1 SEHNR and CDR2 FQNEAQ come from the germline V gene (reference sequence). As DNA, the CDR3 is TGTGCCAGCAGCTTAGCGGGAGTTGGCACAGATACGCAGTATTTT. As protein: CASSLAGVGTDTQYF.

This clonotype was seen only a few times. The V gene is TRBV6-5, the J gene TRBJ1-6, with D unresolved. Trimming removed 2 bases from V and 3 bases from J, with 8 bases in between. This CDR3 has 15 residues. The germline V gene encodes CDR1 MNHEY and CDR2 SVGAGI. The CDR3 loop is CASSYRENYNSPLHF. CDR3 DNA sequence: TGTGCCAGCAGTTACAGGGAAAACTATAATTCACCCCTCCACTTT.

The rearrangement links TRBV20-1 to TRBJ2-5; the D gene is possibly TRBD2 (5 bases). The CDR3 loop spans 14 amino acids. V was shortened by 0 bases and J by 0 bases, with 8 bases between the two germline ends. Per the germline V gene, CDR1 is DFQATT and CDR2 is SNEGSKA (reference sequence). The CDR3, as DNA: TGCAGTGCTAGAGATATGGACTACCAAGAGACCCAGTACTTC. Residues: CSARDMDYQETQYF.

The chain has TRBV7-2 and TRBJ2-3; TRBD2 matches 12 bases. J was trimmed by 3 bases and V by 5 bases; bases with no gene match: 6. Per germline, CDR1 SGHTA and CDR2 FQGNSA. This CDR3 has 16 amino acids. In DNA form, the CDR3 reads TGTGCCAGCAGCCCGAGACTAGCGGGAGAAACAGATACGCAGTATTTT. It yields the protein CASSPRLAGETDTQYF.

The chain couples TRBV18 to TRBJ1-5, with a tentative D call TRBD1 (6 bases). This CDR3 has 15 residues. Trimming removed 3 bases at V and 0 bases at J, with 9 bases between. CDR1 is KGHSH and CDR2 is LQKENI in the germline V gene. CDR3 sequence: CASSPDSYSNQPQHF. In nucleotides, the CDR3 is TGTGCCAGCTCACCGGACAGCTATAGCAATCAGCCCCAGCATTTT. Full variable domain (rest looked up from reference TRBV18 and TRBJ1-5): NAGVMQNPRHLVRRRGQEARLRCSPMKGHSHVYWYRQLPEEGLKFMVYLQKENIIDESGMPKERFSAEFPKEGPSILRIQQVVRGDSAAYFCASSPDSYSNQPQHFGDGTRLSIL.

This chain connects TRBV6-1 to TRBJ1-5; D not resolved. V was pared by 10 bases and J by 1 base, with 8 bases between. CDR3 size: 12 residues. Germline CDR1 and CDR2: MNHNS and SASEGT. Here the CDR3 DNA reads TGTGCCACCTCAGTAAGCAATCAGCCCCAGCATTTT. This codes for CATSVSNQPQHF.

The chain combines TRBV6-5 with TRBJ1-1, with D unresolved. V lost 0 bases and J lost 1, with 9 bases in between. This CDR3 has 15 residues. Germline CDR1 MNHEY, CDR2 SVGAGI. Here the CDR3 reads CASSYSRWGNTEAFF. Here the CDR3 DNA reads TGTGCCAGCAGTTACTCGAGGTGGGGGAACACTGAAGCTTTCTTT.

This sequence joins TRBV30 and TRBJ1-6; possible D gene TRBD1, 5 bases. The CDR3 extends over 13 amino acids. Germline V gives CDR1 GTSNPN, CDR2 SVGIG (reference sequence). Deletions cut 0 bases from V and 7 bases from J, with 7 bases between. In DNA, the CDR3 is TGTGCCTGGAGTGTACCAGGGAATTCACCCCTCCACTTT. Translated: CAWSVPGNSPLHF.

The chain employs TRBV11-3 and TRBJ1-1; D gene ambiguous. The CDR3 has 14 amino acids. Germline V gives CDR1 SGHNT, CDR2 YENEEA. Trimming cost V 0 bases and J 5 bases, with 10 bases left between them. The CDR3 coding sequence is TGTGCCAGCAGCTTAGAATCTTTGGGGACTGAAGCTTTCTTT. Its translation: CASSLESLGTEAFF.

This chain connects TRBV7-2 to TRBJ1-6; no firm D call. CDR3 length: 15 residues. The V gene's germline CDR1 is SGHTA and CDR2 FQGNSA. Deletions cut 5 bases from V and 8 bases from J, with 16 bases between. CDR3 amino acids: CASSEALGSYSPLHF. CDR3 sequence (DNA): TGTGCCAGCAGCGAAGCACTGGGATCTTATTCACCCCTCCACTTT. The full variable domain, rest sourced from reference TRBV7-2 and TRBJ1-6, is GAGVSQSPSNKVTEKGKDVELRCDPISGHTALYWYRQSLGQGLEFLIYFQGNSAPDKSGLPSDRFSAERTGGSVSTLTIQRTQQEDSAVYLCASSEALGSYSPLHFGNGTRLTVT.

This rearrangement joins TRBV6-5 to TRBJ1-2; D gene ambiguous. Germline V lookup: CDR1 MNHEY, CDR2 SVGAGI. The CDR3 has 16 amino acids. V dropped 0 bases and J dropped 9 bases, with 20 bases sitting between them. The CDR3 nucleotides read TGTGCCAGCAGTTACTCCCAGGCGCGGCCTGGTAGTAGCTACACCTTC. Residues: CASSYSQARPGSSYTF.

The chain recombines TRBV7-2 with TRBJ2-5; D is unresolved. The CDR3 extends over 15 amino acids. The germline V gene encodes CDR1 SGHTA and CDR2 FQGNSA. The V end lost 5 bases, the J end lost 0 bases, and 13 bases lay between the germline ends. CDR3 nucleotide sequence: TGTGCCAGCAGCCCGTCTGGTAGCTACCAAGAGACCCAGTACTTC. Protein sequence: CASSPSGSYQETQYF.

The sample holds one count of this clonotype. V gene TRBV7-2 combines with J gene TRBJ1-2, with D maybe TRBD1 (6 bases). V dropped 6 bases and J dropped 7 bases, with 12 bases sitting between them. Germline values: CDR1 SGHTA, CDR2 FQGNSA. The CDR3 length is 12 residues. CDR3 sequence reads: CASSVQGAGYTF. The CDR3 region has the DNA TGTGCCAGCAGTGTACAGGGTGCTGGCTACACCTTC.

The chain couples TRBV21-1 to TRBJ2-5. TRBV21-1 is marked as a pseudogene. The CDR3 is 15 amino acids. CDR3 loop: CASSKEVKTQETQYF. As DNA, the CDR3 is TGTGCCAGCAGCAAAGAGGTGAAAACCCAAGAGACCCAGTACTTC.

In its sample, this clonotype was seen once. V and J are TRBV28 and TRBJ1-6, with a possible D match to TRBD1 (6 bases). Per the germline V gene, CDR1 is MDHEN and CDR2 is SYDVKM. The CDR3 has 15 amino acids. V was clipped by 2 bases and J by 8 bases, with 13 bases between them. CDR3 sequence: CASSLGTPRHSPLHF. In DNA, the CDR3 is TGTGCCAGCAGTTTAGGGACACCCCGGCATTCACCCCTCCACTTT.

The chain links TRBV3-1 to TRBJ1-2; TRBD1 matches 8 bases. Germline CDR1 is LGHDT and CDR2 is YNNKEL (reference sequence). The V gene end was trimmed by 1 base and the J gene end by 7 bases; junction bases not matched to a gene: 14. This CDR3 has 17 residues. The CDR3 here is CASSQAVGTGLPLGYTF. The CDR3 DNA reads TGTGCCAGCAGCCAAGCAGTCGGGACAGGTCTCCCCCTTGGCTACACCTTC. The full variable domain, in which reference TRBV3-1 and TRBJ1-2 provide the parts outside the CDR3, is DTAVSQTPKYLVTQMGNDKSIKCEQNLGHDTMYWYKQDSKKFLKIMFSYNNKELIINETVPNRFSPKSPDKAHLNLHINSLELGDSAVYFCASSQAVGTGLPLGYTFGSGTRLTVV.

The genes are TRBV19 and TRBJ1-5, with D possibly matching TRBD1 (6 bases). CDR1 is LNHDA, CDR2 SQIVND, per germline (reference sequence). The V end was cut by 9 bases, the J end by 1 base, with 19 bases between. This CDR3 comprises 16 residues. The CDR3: CASAKGGKGSNQPQHF. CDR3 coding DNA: TGTGCCAGCGCTAAAGGGGGGAAAGGGAGCAATCAGCCCCAGCATTTT.

The chain's CDR3 is CAWSAGGSTEAFF. CDR3 bases: TGTGCCTGGAGTGCTGGGGGAAGCACTGAAGCTTTCTTT. V gene TRBV30 combines with J gene TRBJ1-1; the D gene is possibly TRBD1 (5 bases). Germline V gene sequence: CDR1 GTSNPN, CDR2 SVGIG (reference sequence). The CDR3 runs 13 residues. Trimming removed 1 base at V and 4 bases at J, with 10 bases between.

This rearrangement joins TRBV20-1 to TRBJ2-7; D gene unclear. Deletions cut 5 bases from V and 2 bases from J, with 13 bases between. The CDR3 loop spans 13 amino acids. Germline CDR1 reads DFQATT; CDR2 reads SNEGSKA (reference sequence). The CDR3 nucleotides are TGCAGTGCTCGCGGTGACAATCCCTACGAGCAGTACTTC. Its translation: CSARGDNPYEQYF.

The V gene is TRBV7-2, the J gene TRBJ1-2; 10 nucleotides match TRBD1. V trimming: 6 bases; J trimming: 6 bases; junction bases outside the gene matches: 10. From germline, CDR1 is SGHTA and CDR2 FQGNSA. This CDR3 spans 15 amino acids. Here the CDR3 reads CASRSDRGGRDGYTF. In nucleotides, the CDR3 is TGTGCCAGCAGATCGGACAGGGGGGGAAGGGATGGCTACACCTTC.

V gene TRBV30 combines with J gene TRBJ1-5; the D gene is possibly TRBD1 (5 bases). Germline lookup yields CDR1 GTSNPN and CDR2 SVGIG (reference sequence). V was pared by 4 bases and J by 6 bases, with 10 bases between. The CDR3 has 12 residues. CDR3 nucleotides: TGTGCCTGGACGCAGGGAGGTCAGCCCCAGCATTTT. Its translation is CAWTQGGQPQHF.

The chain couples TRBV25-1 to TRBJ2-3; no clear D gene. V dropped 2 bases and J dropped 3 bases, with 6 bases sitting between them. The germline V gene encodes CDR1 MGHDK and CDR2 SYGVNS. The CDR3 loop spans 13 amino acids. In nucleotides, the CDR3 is TGTGCCAGCAGTGAAGAGTGGACAGATACGCAGTATTTT. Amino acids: CASSEEWTDTQYF. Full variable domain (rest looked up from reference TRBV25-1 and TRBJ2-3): EADIYQTPRYLVIGTGKKITLECSQTMGHDKMYWYQQDPGMELHLIHYSYGVNSTEKGDLSSESTVSRIRTEHFPLTLESARPSHTSQYLCASSEEWTDTQYFGPGTRLTVL.

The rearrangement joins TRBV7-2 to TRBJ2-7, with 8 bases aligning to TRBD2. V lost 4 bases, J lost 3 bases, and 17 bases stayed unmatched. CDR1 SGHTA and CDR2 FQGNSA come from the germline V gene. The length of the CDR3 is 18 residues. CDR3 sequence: CASSSTPGGPVFGYEQYF. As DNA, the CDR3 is TGTGCCAGCAGCTCAACACCGGGGGGGCCGGTCTTTGGCTACGAGCAGTACTTC.